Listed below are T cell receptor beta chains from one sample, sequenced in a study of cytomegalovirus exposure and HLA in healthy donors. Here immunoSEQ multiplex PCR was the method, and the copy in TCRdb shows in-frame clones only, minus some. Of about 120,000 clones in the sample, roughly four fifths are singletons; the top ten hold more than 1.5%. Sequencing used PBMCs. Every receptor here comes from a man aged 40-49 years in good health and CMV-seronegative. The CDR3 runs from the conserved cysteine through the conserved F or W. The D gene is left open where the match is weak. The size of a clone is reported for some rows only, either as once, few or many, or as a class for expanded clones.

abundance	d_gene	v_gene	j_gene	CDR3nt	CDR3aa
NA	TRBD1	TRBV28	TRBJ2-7	TGTGCCAGCAGTTCCGGACAGGGGGCGCGGTACGAGCAGTACTTC	CASSSGQGARYEQYF
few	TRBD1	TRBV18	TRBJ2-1	TGTGCCAGCTCACCACCGGGACAGGGAGCAAGTGAGCAGTTCTTC	CASSPPGQGASEQFF
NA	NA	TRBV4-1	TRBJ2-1	TGCGCCAGCAGCCCCGGGAGCTCCTACAATGAGCAGTTCTTC	CASSPGSSYNEQFF
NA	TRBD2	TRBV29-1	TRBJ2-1	TGCAGCGTTGCGGCTAGCGGGGCCTACAATGAGCAGTTCTTC	CSVAASGAYNEQFF
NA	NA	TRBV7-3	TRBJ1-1	TGTGCCAGCAGCTTTGGGGGAGGACGGGACACTGAAGCTTTCTTT	CASSFGGGRDTEAFF
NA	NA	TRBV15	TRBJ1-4	TGTGCCACCAGCAGAGATCGGGACTCCCCCCGGGCAGAAAAACTGTTTTTT	CATSRDRDSPRAEKLFF
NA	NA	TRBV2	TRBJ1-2	TGTGCCAGCAGTGAGACCACGGAGGGCTACACCTTC	CASSETTEGYTF
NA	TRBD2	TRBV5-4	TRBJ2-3	TGTGCCAGCAGCTTGGCCTCGGGGGGGCGGGTAGATACGCAGTATTTT	CASSLASGGRVDTQYF
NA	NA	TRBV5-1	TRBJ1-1	TGCGCCAGCAGACAGGGGAACACTGAAGCTTTCTTT	CASRQGNTEAFF
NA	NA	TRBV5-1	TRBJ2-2	TGCGCCAGCAGCGGGGGGACAGAGAACACCGGGGAGCTGTTTTTT	CASSGGTENTGELFF
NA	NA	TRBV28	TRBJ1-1	TGTGCCAGCAGTACACCGGGACAGAACACTGAAGCTTTCTTT	CASSTPGQNTEAFF
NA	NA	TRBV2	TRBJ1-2	TGTGCCAGCCGGCTTGGCACAGGATCTAACTATGGCTACACCTTC	CASRLGTGSNYGYTF
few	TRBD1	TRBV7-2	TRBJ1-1	TGTGCCAGCAGCTTAGACACAAGTACAGGGGGCACTGAAGCTTTCTTT	CASSLDTSTGGTEAFF
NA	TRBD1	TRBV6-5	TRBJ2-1	TGTGCCAGCAGAACCCGGGACAGGGAGTGGAATGAGCAGTTCTTC	CASRTRDREWNEQFF
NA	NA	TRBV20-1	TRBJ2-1	TGCAGTGCTACTGTATACAATGAGCAGTTCTTC	CSATVYNEQFF
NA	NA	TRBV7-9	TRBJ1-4	TGTGCCAGCAGCTTAGAGGTCCTCTCGGGAAAACTGTTTTTT	CASSLEVLSGKLFF
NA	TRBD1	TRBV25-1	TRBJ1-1	TGTGCCAGCAGTGAACATGGACAGGGGGCGAGATTGGGCGCTGAAGCTTTCTTT	CASSEHGQGARLGAEAFF